Described below is a single TCR beta chain sequence and its context. Its antigen is not known. The CDR3 extends over 12 amino acids. Germline V lookup: CDR1 SNHLY, CDR2 FYNNEI. This sample is drawn from a study of identical twins. One entry per CDR3 protein results from TCRdb running MiXCR on the 5' RACE reads. This table has 1.5 million to 2 million distinct CDR3 sequences, roughly a third appearing once. Study observations and caveats: Fewer insertions were carried by abundant cord blood beta clonotypes, but none was seen in memory repertoires. Invariant MAIT and iNKT cells are populations that could partly confound zero-insertion analyses.

The sequence derives from a newborn girl in good health. The chain has TRBV2 and TRBJ2-7; 9 nucleotides agree with TRBD2. The assigned J gene may be wrong: the sequence end matches TRBJ2-5 better. Material: cord blood. The CDR3 region is CASRTSAETQYF. The CDR3 DNA reads TGTGCCAGCCGGACTAGCGCAGAGACCCAGTACTTC.